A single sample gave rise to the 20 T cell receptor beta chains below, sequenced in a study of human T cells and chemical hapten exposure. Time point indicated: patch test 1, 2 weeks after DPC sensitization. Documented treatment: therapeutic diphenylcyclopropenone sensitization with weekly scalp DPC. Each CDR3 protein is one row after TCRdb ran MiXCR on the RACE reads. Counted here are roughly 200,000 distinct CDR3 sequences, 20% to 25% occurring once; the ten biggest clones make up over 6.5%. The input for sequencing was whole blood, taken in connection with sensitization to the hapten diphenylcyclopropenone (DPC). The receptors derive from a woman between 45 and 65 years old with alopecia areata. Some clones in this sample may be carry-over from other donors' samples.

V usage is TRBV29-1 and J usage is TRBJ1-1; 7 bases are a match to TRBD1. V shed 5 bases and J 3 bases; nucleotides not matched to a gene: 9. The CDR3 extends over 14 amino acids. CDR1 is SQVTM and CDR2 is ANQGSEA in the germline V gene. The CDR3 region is CSVNPTGKDTEAFF. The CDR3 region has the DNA TGCAGCGTTAACCCGACAGGGAAGGACACTGAAGCTTTCTTT.

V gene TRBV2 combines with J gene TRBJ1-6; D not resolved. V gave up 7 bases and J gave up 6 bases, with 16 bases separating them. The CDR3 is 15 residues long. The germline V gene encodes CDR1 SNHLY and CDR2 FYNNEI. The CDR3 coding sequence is TGTGCCAGCACCCCCATTCCAGCTCCTAATTCACCCCTCCACTTT. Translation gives CASTPIPAPNSPLHF. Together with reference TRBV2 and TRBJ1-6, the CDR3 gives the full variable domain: EPEVTQTPSHQVTQMGQEVILRCVPISNHLYFYWYRQILGQKVEFLVSFYNNEISEKSEIFDDQFSVERPDGSNFTLKIRSTKLEDSAMYFCASTPIPAPNSPLHFGNGTRLTVT.

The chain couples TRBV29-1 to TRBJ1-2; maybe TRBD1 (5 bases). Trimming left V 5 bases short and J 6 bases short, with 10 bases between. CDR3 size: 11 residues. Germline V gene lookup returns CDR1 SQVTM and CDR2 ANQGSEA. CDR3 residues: CSVYQGNGYTF. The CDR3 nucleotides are TGCAGCGTTTATCAGGGAAATGGCTACACCTTC.

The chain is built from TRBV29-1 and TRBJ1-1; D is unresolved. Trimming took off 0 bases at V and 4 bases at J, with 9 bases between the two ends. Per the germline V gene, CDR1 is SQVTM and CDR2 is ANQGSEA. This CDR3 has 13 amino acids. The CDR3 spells CSVEDKDGTEAFF. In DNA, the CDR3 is TGCAGCGTTGAAGATAAGGACGGCACTGAAGCTTTCTTT.

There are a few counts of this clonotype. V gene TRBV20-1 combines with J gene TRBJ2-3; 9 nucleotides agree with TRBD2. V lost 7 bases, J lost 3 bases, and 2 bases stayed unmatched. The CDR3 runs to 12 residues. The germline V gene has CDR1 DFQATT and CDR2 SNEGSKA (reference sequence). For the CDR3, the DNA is TGCAGTGGGACTAGCGCTACAGATACGCAGTATTTT. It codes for CSGTSATDTQYF.

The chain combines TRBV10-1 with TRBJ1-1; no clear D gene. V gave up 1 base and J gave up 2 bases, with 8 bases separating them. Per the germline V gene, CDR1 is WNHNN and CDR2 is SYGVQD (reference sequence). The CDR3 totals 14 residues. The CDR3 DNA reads TGCGCCAGCAGTGAGTTCCGACTTAACACTGAAGCTTTCTTT. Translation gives CASSEFRLNTEAFF.

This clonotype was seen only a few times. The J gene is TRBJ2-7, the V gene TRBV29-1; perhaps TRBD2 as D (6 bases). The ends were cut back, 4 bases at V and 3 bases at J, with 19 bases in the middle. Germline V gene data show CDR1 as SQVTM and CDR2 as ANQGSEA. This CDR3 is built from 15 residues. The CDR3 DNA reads TGCAGCGTTGTTCCCTCCCAGGGAGGAGACTACGAGCAGTACTTC. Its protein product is CSVVPSQGGDYEQYF.

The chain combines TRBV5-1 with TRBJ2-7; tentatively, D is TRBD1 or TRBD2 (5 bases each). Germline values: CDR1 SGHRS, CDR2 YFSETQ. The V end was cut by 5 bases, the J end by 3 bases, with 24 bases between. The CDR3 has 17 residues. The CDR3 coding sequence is TGCGCCAGCAGACTTCTATTGACCGGGACGGAGCGCTACGAGCAGTACTTC. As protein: CASRLLLTGTERYEQYF.

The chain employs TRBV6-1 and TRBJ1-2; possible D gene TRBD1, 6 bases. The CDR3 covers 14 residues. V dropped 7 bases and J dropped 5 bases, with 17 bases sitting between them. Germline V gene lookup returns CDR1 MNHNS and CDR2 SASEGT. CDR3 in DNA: TGTGCCAGCACCGAGGGGGGAATGGGTTATGGCTACACCTTC. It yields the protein CASTEGGMGYGYTF.

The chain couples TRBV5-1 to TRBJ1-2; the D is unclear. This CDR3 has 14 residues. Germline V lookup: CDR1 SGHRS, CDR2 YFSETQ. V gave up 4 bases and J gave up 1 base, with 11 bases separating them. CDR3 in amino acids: CASSEGPFNYGYTF. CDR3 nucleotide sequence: TGCGCCAGCAGCGAGGGCCCTTTTAACTATGGCTACACCTTC.

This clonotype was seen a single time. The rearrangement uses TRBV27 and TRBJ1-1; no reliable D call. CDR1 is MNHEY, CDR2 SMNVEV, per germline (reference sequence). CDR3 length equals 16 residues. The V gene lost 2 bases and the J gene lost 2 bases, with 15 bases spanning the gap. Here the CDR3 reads CASSLRRPAVNTEAFF. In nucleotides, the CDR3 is TGTGCCAGCAGTTTAAGGCGCCCTGCTGTAAACACTGAAGCTTTCTTT.

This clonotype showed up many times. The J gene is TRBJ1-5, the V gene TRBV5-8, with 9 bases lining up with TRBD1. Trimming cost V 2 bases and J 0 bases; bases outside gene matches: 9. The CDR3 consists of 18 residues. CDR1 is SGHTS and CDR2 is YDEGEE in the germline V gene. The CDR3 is CASSLAWTGEFSNQPQHF. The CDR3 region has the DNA TGTGCCAGCAGCTTAGCCTGGACAGGGGAGTTTAGCAATCAGCCCCAGCATTTT.

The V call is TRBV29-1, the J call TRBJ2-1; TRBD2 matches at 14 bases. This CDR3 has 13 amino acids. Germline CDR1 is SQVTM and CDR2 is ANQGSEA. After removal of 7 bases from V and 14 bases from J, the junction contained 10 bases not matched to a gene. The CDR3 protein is CSERLAGGASEFF. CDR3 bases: TGCAGCGAGAGACTAGCGGGAGGGGCCTCGGAGTTCTTC.

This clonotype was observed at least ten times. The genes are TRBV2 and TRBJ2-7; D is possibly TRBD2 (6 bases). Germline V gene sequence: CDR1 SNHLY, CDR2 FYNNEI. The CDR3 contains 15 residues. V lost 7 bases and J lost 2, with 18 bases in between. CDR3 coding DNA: TGTGCCAGCAAAATCGGCGGGACGCTCCCCTACGAGCAGTACTTC. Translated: CASKIGGTLPYEQYF.

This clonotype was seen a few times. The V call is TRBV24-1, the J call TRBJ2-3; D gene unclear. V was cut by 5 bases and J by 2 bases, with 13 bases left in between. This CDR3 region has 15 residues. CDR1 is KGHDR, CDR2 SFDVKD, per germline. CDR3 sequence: CATSGGGVDTDTQYF. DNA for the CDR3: TGTGCCACCAGTGGGGGTGGGGTCGACACAGATACGCAGTATTTT.

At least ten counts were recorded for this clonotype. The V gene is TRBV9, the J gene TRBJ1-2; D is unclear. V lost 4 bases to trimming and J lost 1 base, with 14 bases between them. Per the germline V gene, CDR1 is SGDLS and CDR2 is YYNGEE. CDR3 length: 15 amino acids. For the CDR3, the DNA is TGTGCCAGCAGCCCCACTAATCGAGTTAACTATGGCTACACCTTC. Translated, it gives CASSPTNRVNYGYTF.

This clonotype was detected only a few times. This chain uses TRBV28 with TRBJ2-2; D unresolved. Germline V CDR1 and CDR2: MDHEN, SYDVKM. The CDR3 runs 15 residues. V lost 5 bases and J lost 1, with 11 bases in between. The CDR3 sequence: CASSLPLLNTGELFF. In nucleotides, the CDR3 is TGTGCCAGCAGTCTTCCGCTATTGAACACCGGGGAGCTGTTTTTT.

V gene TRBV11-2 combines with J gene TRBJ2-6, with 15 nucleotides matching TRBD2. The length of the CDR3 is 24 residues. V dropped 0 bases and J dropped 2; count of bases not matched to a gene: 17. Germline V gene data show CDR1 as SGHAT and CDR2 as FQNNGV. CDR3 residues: CASSLDLWGAGLAGGEAGANVLTF. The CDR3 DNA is TGTGCCAGCAGCTTAGATTTGTGGGGGGCGGGACTAGCGGGAGGAGAGGCTGGGGCCAACGTCCTGACTTTC.

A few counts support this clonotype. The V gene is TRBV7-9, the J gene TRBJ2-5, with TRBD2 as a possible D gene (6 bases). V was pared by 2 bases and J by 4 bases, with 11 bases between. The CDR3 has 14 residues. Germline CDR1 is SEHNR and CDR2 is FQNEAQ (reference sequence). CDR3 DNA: TGTGCCAGCAGCTTATTTGGGGGACTAGAGACCCAGTACTTC. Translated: CASSLFGGLETQYF.

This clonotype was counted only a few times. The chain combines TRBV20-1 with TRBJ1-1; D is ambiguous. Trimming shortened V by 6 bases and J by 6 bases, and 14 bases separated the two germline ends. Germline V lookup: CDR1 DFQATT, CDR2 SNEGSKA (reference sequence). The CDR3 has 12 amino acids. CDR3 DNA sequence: TGCAGTGCGGATCTTGTGGACCCTGAAGCTTTCTTT. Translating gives CSADLVDPEAFF.